Following are 15 T cell receptor beta chains from one sample sequenced in a study of cytomegalovirus exposure and HLA in healthy donors. With 60 Vbeta and 13 Jbeta primers, the PCR was carried out. Some clones are missing from TCRdb's copy, which holds only in-frame ones; the method was immunoSEQ multiplex PCR. The sample yields about 160,000 clones, about 64% seen once. Sequences were obtained from PBMCs. These receptors were obtained from a woman aged 55-70 years in good health and CMV-seropositive.

The gene calls are TRBV14 and TRBJ2-1; 8 bases match TRBD2. The junction had 12 bases not matched to a gene; V was cut back by 0 bases and J by 8 bases. Looked up from germline, CDR1 is SGHDN and CDR2 is FVKESK. The CDR3 totals 17 residues. CDR3 loop: CASSQDEGTSVSHEQFF. In nucleotides, the CDR3 is TGTGCCAGCAGCCAAGATGAGGGGACTAGTGTGTCTCATGAGCAGTTCTTC.

This clone was found a few times. The chain recombines TRBV13 with TRBJ1-1; D is undetermined. V was cut by 5 bases and J by 0 bases, with 10 bases left in between. Germline values: CDR1 PRHDT, CDR2 FYEKMQ (reference sequence). The CDR3 extends over 14 amino acids. CDR3 sequence reads: CASSTRVMNTEAFF. CDR3 DNA sequence: TGTGCCAGCAGCACGAGGGTCATGAACACTGAAGCTTTCTTT.

This chain links TRBV9 with TRBJ2-7; tentatively, D is TRBD2 (7 bases). The CDR3 is 16 amino acids. V gave up 3 bases and J gave up 3 bases, with 19 bases separating them. CDR1 is SGDLS and CDR2 is YYNGEE in the germline V gene. CDR3 nucleotides: TGTGCCAGCAGCGCGGGGGGCGCTAGCGGCTACTACGAGCAGTACTTC. Translation gives CASSAGGASGYYEQYF. Drawing the rest from reference TRBV9 and TRBJ2-7, the complete variable domain is DSGVTQTPKHLITATGQRVTLRCSPRSGDLSVYWYQQSLDQGLQFLIQYYNGEERAKGNILERFSAQQFPDLHSELNLSSLELGDSALYFCASSAGGASGYYEQYFGPGTRLTVT.

The rearrangement uses TRBV9 and TRBJ2-3; TRBD2 agrees at 13 bases. This CDR3 contains 17 residues. Per germline, CDR1 SGDLS and CDR2 YYNGEE. After removal of 4 bases from V and 3 bases from J, the junction contained 8 bases not matched to a gene. The CDR3: CASSLPGTSGKTDTQYF. For the CDR3, the DNA is TGTGCCAGCAGCCTCCCAGGGACTAGCGGGAAGACAGATACGCAGTATTTT.

This clone has a handful of counts. The chain couples TRBV27 to TRBJ1-6; 9 positions agree with TRBD1. Per the germline V gene, CDR1 is MNHEY and CDR2 is SMNVEV (reference sequence). V shed 0 bases, J shed 6 bases, and the junction held 3 bases outside the gene matches. The CDR3 totals 16 residues. The DNA of the CDR3 is TGTGCCAGCAGTTTATCGGGGACAGGGTTTAATTCACCCCTCCACTTT. Its translation is CASSLSGTGFNSPLHF.

The chain is built from TRBV5-4 and TRBJ2-7, with 10 bases matching TRBD2. Germline V gene data show CDR1 as SGHNT and CDR2 as YYREEE (reference sequence). This CDR3 has 17 residues. Losses at the gene ends were 2 bases for V and 3 bases for J; bases not matched to a gene: 11. CDR3 in DNA: TGTGCCAGCAGCTTAGGTAGCGGGAGGCCCGGACTCTACGAGCAGTACTTC. It specifies CASSLGSGRPGLYEQYF.

V and J are TRBV19 and TRBJ2-7; tentative D call: TRBD2 (6 bases). V gave up 3 bases and J gave up 1 base, with 13 bases separating them. The CDR3 totals 15 residues. Looked up from germline, CDR1 is LNHDA and CDR2 is SQIVND (reference sequence). The CDR3 loop is CASSIGRTNSYEQYF. The CDR3 coding sequence is TGTGCCAGTAGTATCGGACGGACTAATTCCTACGAGCAGTACTTC.

The chain couples TRBV7-9 to TRBJ2-7, with 9 bases fitting TRBD2. Trimming took 5 bases from V and 5 from J; bases not matched to a gene: 13. This CDR3 region has 16 residues. Germline V lookup: CDR1 SEHNR, CDR2 FQNEAQ (reference sequence). The CDR3 protein is CASSPRISGRHNEQYF. Written as DNA, the CDR3 is TGTGCCAGCAGCCCCCGGATAAGCGGGAGGCATAACGAGCAGTACTTC.

There are a few counts of this clone. The chain employs TRBV18 and TRBJ2-5; 11 nucleotides align to TRBD1. Germline V lookup: CDR1 KGHSH, CDR2 LQKENI. The V gene end was trimmed by 5 bases and the J gene end by 5 bases; junction bases not matched to a gene: 13. The CDR3 totals 17 residues. The DNA for the CDR3 is TGTGCCAGCTCATCGCTCCCCGGACAGGGGGCCTTGGAGACCCAGTACTTC. Amino acids: CASSSLPGQGALETQYF. The whole variable domain, filled in from reference TRBV18 and TRBJ2-5, reads NAGVMQNPRHLVRRRGQEARLRCSPMKGHSHVYWYRQLPEEGLKFMVYLQKENIIDESGMPKERFSAEFPKEGPSILRIQQVVRGDSAAYFCASSSLPGQGALETQYFGPGTRLLVL.

This clone was counted between two and nine times. The J gene is TRBJ2-7, the V gene TRBV28, with 8 positions matching TRBD2. The trim removed 2 bases at V and 1 base at J, leaving 13 bases unmatched. The CDR3 has 18 residues. In germline, CDR1 is MDHEN, CDR2 SYDVKM. In DNA, the CDR3 is TGTGCCAGCAGTTTAGGCCCTTCGCGGACTAGCCTATCCTACGAGCAGTACTTC. It yields the protein CASSLGPSRTSLSYEQYF. The full variable domain, with the rest looked up from reference TRBV28 and TRBJ2-7, is DVKVTQSSRYLVKRTGEKVFLECVQDMDHENMFWYRQDPGLGLRLIYFSYDVKMKEKGDIPEGYSVSREKKERFSLILESASTNQTSMYLCASSLGPSRTSLSYEQYFGPGTRLTVT.

Here the CDR3 reads CASSLSGATNEKLFF. The CDR3 region has the DNA TGTGCCAGCAGTCTCTCAGGGGCGACTAATGAAAAACTGTTTTTT. The V and J genes are TRBV6-5 and TRBJ1-4; D is possibly TRBD1 (6 bases). The CDR3 is 15 amino acids. Germline CDR1 MNHEY, CDR2 SVGAGI. The V and J ends lost 5 bases and 2 bases respectively, with 12 bases between them.

The gene calls are TRBV5-8 and TRBJ1-5; no definite D call. CDR3 length equals 16 residues. The germline V gene has CDR1 SGHTS and CDR2 YDEGEE. Trimming removed 2 bases at V and 5 bases at J, with 17 bases between. CDR3: CASSFFRGGQYQPQHF. In DNA form, the CDR3 reads TGTGCCAGCAGCTTTTTTCGGGGTGGGCAATATCAGCCCCAGCATTTT.

CDR3 sequence reads: CASSSPGGAFF. In nucleotides, the CDR3 is TGTGCCAGCAGTTCACCGGGAGGAGCTTTCTTT. The chain recombines TRBV6-5 with TRBJ1-1, with D unclear. Trimming removed 4 bases at V and 10 bases at J, with 10 bases between. The CDR3 runs to 11 residues. Per the germline V gene, CDR1 is MNHEY and CDR2 is SVGAGI.

This chain connects TRBV15 to TRBJ2-3, with D perhaps TRBD2 (6 bases). The CDR3 covers 13 residues. Trimming took 0 bases from V and 8 from J, leaving 9 bases between them. CDR1 and CDR2 (germline): LNHNV, YYDKDF (reference sequence). CDR3: CATSREAGRTQYF. The CDR3 bases are TGTGCCACCAGCAGAGAGGCGGGGCGTACGCAGTATTTT.

This clone was counted only a few times. The chain employs TRBV7-5 and TRBJ1-2; no check of the table's D call, TRBD1, against the DNA was made. TRBV7-5 corresponds to a pseudogene. The CDR3 runs to 14 residues. This CDR3 is CARSLEDSYYGYTF. For the CDR3, the DNA is TGTGCCAGAAGCTTAGAGGACAGTTATTATGGCTACACCTTC.